One and the same sample provided the 21 T cell receptor beta chains below, sequenced in a study of identical twins. TCRdb re-called the 5' RACE reads through MiXCR, storing one row per CDR3 protein. The sample comprises just under 550,000 distinct CDR3 sequences, nearly 15% of which are singletons, and 0.44% rests with the top ten. The same data also contributed to another study, on yellow fever vaccine responses in identical twins.

The sequenced material came from CD4+ T cells sorted from blood. These receptors were obtained from a woman between 18 and 29 years old in good health.

The chain is built from TRBV10-2 and TRBJ1-5, with D unclear. Looked up from germline, CDR1 is WSHSY and CDR2 is SAAADI. Trimming removed 3 bases at V and 7 bases at J, with 10 bases between. The CDR3 totals 13 residues. The CDR3 reads CASSDGARQPQHF. The CDR3 bases are TGCGCCAGCAGTGATGGAGCCCGGCAGCCCCAGCATTTT.

The V gene is TRBV20-1, the J gene TRBJ2-7; TRBD2 might be the D (5 bases). The CDR3 is made up of 12 amino acids. V was cut by 3 bases and J by 6 bases, with 12 bases left in between. CDR1 DFQATT and CDR2 SNEGSKA come from the germline V gene (reference sequence). The CDR3 sequence is CSARGSWREQYF. DNA of the CDR3: TGCAGTGCTAGGGGGAGCTGGCGCGAGCAGTACTTC.

The chain couples TRBV7-9 to TRBJ2-7, with 11 bases matching TRBD1. Per germline, CDR1 SEHNR and CDR2 FQNEAQ (reference sequence). This CDR3 is built from 16 residues. V lost 4 bases to trimming and J lost 1 base; unmatched junction nucleotides: 6. As DNA, the CDR3 is TGTGCCAGCAGCTCGGACAGGGGGCAAGGGTCCTACGAGCAGTACGTC. Protein: CASSSDRGQGSYEQYV.

This clonotype appeared a few times. The chain employs TRBV10-2 and TRBJ1-6; D gene ambiguous. The CDR3 consists of 13 residues. V lost 4 bases and J 6 bases, leaving 7 bases between the germline ends. Germline V CDR1 and CDR2: WSHSY, SAAADI. CDR3 nucleotides: TGCGCCAGCAGTGTCGCTGGTAATTCACCCCTCCACTTT. This encodes CASSVAGNSPLHF.

This clonotype was detected a few times. V gene TRBV14 combines with J gene TRBJ1-1, with D possibly being TRBD1 (6 bases). V dropped 1 base and J dropped 3 bases, with 12 bases sitting between them. The germline V gene encodes CDR1 SGHDN and CDR2 FVKESK. CDR3 length: 15 residues. The CDR3 region has the DNA TGTGCCAGCAGCCAAGGTCTACAGGGCTACACTGAAGCTTTCTTT. This codes for CASSQGLQGYTEAFF.

The chain uses TRBV10-3 and TRBJ2-1, with a possible D match to TRBD2 (5 bases). The CDR3 runs to 13 residues. Trimming removed 8 bases from V and 9 bases from J, with 17 bases in between. The germline CDR1 and CDR2 sequences are ENHRY and SYGVKD. For the CDR3, the DNA is TGTGCCATCCCGGGATCGGTCCTGGGTGAGCAGTTCTTC. The encoded protein is CAIPGSVLGEQFF.

This clonotype was recorded a few times. The CDR3 sequence: CASSPNRGSTDTQYF. The CDR3 nucleotides read TGTGCCAGCAGTCCTAACAGGGGAAGCACAGATACGCAGTATTTT. This chain uses TRBV7-2 with TRBJ2-3; 7 bases fit TRBD1. The CDR3 has 15 amino acids. V lost 6 bases and J lost 0; bases outside the gene matches: 6. Per the germline V gene, CDR1 is SGHTA and CDR2 is FQGNSA.

This clonotype has more than one count but fewer than ten. The chain recombines TRBV7-2 with TRBJ2-1; TRBD2 matches at 10 bases. CDR3 length: 16 residues. In germline, CDR1 is SGHTA, CDR2 FQGNSA. V lost 2 bases to trimming and J lost 2 bases; unmatched junction nucleotides: 3. DNA of the CDR3: TGTGCCAGCAGCTTATCTAGCGGGGGAACCTACAATGAGCAGTTCTTC. It translates to CASSLSSGGTYNEQFF.

This clonotype has just a few counts. This sequence joins TRBV20-1 and TRBJ1-1, with 8 bases fitting TRBD1. Trimming took 1 base from V and 0 from J; bases not matched to a gene: 1. There are 14 residues in the CDR3. Germline V gene sequence: CDR1 DFQATT, CDR2 SNEGSKA (reference sequence). The CDR3 spells CSARGQGMNTEAFF. DNA for the CDR3: TGCAGTGCTAGAGGACAGGGGATGAACACTGAAGCTTTCTTT.

V is TRBV12-3 or TRBV12-4 and J is TRBJ2-3; the D gene is possibly TRBD2 (6 bases). Trimming cost V 3 bases and J 1 base, with 11 bases left between them. The CDR3 extends over 15 amino acids. CDR3 coding DNA: TGTGCCAGCAGTTTGGGAGGATGGGGCACAGATACGCAGTATTTT. The encoded protein is CASSLGGWGTDTQYF.

The rearrangement uses TRBV28 and TRBJ2-7, with D perhaps matching TRBD2 (6 bases). This CDR3 is 14 amino acids long. Germline CDR1 MDHEN, CDR2 SYDVKM. Trimming pared 6 bases from V and 2 bases from J, leaving 14 bases between. The CDR3 bases are TGTGCCAGCAGATGGGGGACGGGAGCCTACGAGCAGTACTTC. This gives the protein CASRWGTGAYEQYF. The variable domain in full, completed from reference TRBV28 and TRBJ2-7, reads DVKVTQSSRYLVKRTGEKVFLECVQDMDHENMFWYRQDPGLGLRLIYFSYDVKMKEKGDIPEGYSVSREKKERFSLILESASTNQTSMYLCASRWGTGAYEQYFGPGTRLTVT.

Concerning this clonotype itself: A much larger clone lies a single base off, so this may be a read error. The CDR3 nucleotides read TGTGCCAGCAGTCGGACTCGCAATCAGCCCCAGCATTTT. It encodes CASSRTRNQPQHF. The V gene is TRBV12-3 or TRBV12-4, the J gene TRBJ1-5; D is unresolved. The CDR3 spans 13 residues. V was trimmed by 5 bases and J by 2 bases, leaving 7 bases between them.

This clonotype has only a few counts. The chain carries TRBV10-3 and TRBJ1-5; D might be TRBD1 (5 bases). Looked up from germline, CDR1 is ENHRY and CDR2 is SYGVKD. CDR3 length: 14 residues. V was pared by 11 bases and J by 0 bases, with 14 bases between. The CDR3 region has the DNA TGTGCCTCTCAGGGTACCTATAGCAATCAGCCCCAGCATTTT. It yields the protein CASQGTYSNQPQHF.

The chain employs TRBV6-1 and TRBJ2-7; 7 nucleotides align to TRBD2. Germline CDR1 reads MNHNS; CDR2 reads SASEGT. The ends lost 5 bases at V and 0 bases at J; junction bases unmatched: 10. The CDR3 runs to 16 residues. DNA for the CDR3: TGTGCCAGCAGTCCCCTGGCGGGGGTGAGCTCCTACGAGCAGTACGTC. Encoded protein: CASSPLAGVSSYEQYV.

At least ten counts were recorded for this clonotype. The chain carries TRBV12-3 or TRBV12-4 and TRBJ1-6, with 7 bases aligning to TRBD1. The CDR3 is 13 residues long. J was trimmed by 8 bases and V by 5 bases; bases with no gene match: 3. The CDR3 nucleotides read TGTGCCAGCAGTCCCCAGGGGGATTCACCCCTCCACTTT. Amino acid sequence: CASSPQGDSPLHF.

The chain links TRBV6-1 to TRBJ1-1, with 8 bases fitting TRBD1. This CDR3 has 16 residues. Germline V gene data show CDR1 as MNHNS and CDR2 as SASEGT. Losses at the gene ends were 5 bases for V and 0 bases for J; bases not matched to a gene: 8. CDR3 residues: CASSRPGQEMNTEAFF. The CDR3 bases are TGTGCCAGCAGTAGGCCGGGACAGGAAATGAACACTGAAGCTTTCTTT.

The chain recombines TRBV10-2 with TRBJ2-1; 9 bases are shared with TRBD1. This CDR3 has 16 residues. The germline V gene encodes CDR1 WSHSY and CDR2 SAAADI. V was pared by 6 bases and J by 7 bases, with 13 bases of the junction left unmatched. The CDR3 coding sequence is TGCGCCAGCAGAGGACAGGGGAAGGCTGCAGGGAATGAGCAGTTCTTC. This codes for CASRGQGKAAGNEQFF.

This clonotype was detected only a few times. The chain links TRBV7-6 to TRBJ2-2, with TRBD1 as a possible D gene (5 bases). The CDR3 length is 15 residues. V was clipped by 4 bases and J by 3 bases, with 12 bases between them. Looked up from germline, CDR1 is SGHVS and CDR2 is FNYEAQ. CDR3 amino acids: CASSSRVEDTGELFF. The CDR3 DNA follows: TGTGCCAGCAGCTCCAGGGTAGAGGACACCGGGGAGCTGTTTTTT.

This clonotype was seen a few times. This chain uses TRBV6-5 with TRBJ2-7; D is unclear. The germline V gene has CDR1 MNHEY and CDR2 SVGAGI. Deletions cut 2 bases from V and 0 bases from J, with 11 bases between. The CDR3 covers 15 residues. The CDR3 nucleotides read TGTGCCAGCAGTTACGCCGGCATTCACTCCTACGAGCAGTACTTC. Its protein is CASSYAGIHSYEQYF.

The rearrangement links TRBV15 to TRBJ2-2; 7 bases agree with TRBD1. The CDR3 length is 15 residues. Germline V gene data show CDR1 as LNHNV and CDR2 as YYDKDF (reference sequence). With 2 bases clipped from V and 4 bases from J, the junction kept 4 bases outside the gene matches. The chain's CDR3 is CATSRTTGSTGELFF. The CDR3 DNA follows: TGTGCCACCAGCAGAACGACAGGGAGCACCGGGGAGCTGTTTTTT.

In its sample, this clonotype was seen a few times. The rearrangement uses TRBV24-1 and TRBJ2-5; no definite D call. The CDR3 is made up of 15 amino acids. Germline loops: CDR1 KGHDR, CDR2 SFDVKD. Trimming pared 0 bases from V and 5 bases from J, leaving 12 bases between. CDR3: CATSDLGTSRETQYF. The DNA of the CDR3 is TGTGCCACCAGTGATTTGGGCACCAGCCGGGAGACCCAGTACTTC.